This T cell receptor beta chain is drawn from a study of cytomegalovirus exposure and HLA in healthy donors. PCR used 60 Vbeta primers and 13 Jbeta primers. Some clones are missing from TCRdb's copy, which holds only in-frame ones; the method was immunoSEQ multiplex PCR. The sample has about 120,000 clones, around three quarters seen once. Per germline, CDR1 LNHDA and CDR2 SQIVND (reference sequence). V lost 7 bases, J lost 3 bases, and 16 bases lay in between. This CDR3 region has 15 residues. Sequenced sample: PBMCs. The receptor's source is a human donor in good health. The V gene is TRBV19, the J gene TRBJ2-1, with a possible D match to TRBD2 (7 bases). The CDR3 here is CASTQGGGYYNEQFF. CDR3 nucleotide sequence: TGTGCCAGTACCCAGGGAGGGGGATACTACAATGAGCAGTTCTTC.